What follows are 4 T cell receptor beta chains derived from one specimen sequenced in a study of T-cell memory formation after mild COVID-19. Using its own MiXCR run on the 5' RACE reads, TCRdb lists one record per CDR3 protein. This sample has fewer than 90,000 distinct CDR3 sequences; approximately 13% occur once, and the top ten carry roughly 33%. Material: PBMCs or a T cell subset sorted from them (not recorded which). These receptors originate from an adult woman who had mild COVID-19 (a few samples of this study predate the infection). Cell type and time point are not known.

Written as DNA, the CDR3 is TGTGCCAGCAGTTTAGTTCTCGGACAGTCCAATTACTTAGATACGCAGTATTTT. It encodes CASSLVLGQSNYLDTQYF. The chain combines TRBV28 with TRBJ2-3, with a weak D call TRBD1 (6 bases). Germline CDR1 and CDR2: MDHEN and SYDVKM. The CDR3 extends over 18 amino acids. V dropped 2 bases and J dropped 5 bases, with 23 bases sitting between them.

The chain joins TRBV28 to TRBJ2-2; TRBD1 matches 10 bases. Germline V gene lookup returns CDR1 MDHEN and CDR2 SYDVKM. V lost 6 bases and J lost 4; bases outside the gene matches: 8. The length of the CDR3 is 16 residues. Written as DNA, the CDR3 is TGTGCCAGCAGCTCGACAGGGGGCGTTTTCACCGGGGAGCTGTTTTTT. Translation gives CASSSTGGVFTGELFF.

The rearrangement joins TRBV7-9 to TRBJ2-7, with 7 bases that match TRBD1. The CDR3 is made up of 18 amino acids. Germline lookup yields CDR1 SEHNR and CDR2 FQNEAQ (reference sequence). V lost 2 bases to trimming and J lost 2 bases; unmatched junction nucleotides: 15. In DNA, the CDR3 is TGTGCCAGCAGCTTAATGAAGGCTACAGGGGCCAGCGCCTACGAGCAGTACTTC. This sequence encodes CASSLMKATGASAYEQYF.

The rearrangement links TRBV28 to TRBJ2-1; TRBD1 matches at 9 bases. Germline V lookup: CDR1 MDHEN, CDR2 SYDVKM. The V segment lost 6 bases and the J segment 3 bases; nucleotides outside the gene matches: 6. This CDR3 spans 15 amino acids. CDR3 bases: TGTGCCAGCAGCAAAACAGGGGGCTACTACAATGAGCAGTTCTTC. It encodes CASSKTGGYYNEQFF.